These 25 T cell receptor beta chains were all obtained from the same sample, sequenced in a study of shared clonotypes between healthy human individuals. Measured with immunoSEQ multiplex PCR; TCRdb has only the in-frame clones, and not every one. The sample lists approximately 1,500,000 clones, around 98% occurring once. Sequenced material: naive CD4+ T cells sorted from blood. Subset described: CD45RA+ positively selected. The receptors originated from a man younger than 45 in good health.

The V and J genes are TRBV27 and TRBJ2-7; tentatively, D is TRBD1 (6 bases). Germline CDR1 is MNHEY and CDR2 is SMNVEV (reference sequence). The CDR3 is made up of 16 amino acids. Trimming shortened V by 6 bases and J by 2 bases, and 20 bases separated the two germline ends. The CDR3 region is CASSPKRTVGPYEQYF. The CDR3 nucleotides are TGTGCCAGCAGCCCTAAGCGGACAGTAGGGCCCTACGAGCAGTACTTC.

The genes are TRBV2 and TRBJ1-1; D is unclear. V was clipped by 0 bases and J by 1 base, with 9 bases between them. The length of the CDR3 is 15 residues. Germline V CDR1 and CDR2: SNHLY, FYNNEI. The CDR3 DNA sequence: TGTGCCAGCAGTGAAGCGCTTGTCGGGAACACTGAAGCTTTCTTT. As protein: CASSEALVGNTEAFF. The entire variable domain, with the rest obtained from reference TRBV2 and TRBJ1-1, is as follows: EPEVTQTPSHQVTQMGQEVILRCVPISNHLYFYWYRQILGQKVEFLVSFYNNEISEKSEIFDDQFSVERPDGSNFTLKIRSTKLEDSAMYFCASSEALVGNTEAFFGQGTRLTVV.

With respect to this clone: Other DNA sequences in the sample encode the same CDR3. The J gene is TRBJ1-5, the V gene TRBV6-5; TRBD1 aligns across 8 bases. In germline, CDR1 is MNHEY, CDR2 SVGAGI. The V gene end was trimmed by 5 bases and the J gene end by 0 bases; junction bases not matched to a gene: 3. This CDR3 spans 15 amino acids. The CDR3 bases are TGTGCCAGCAGTCAGGACAGGGCTAGCAATCAGCCCCAGCATTTT. Its protein is CASSQDRASNQPQHF.

The chain links TRBV5-1 to TRBJ2-1; TRBD2 matches 13 bases. This CDR3 spans 16 amino acids. The germline gives CDR1 SGHRS, CDR2 YFSETQ. V lost 4 bases and J lost 5; bases outside the gene matches: 6. Written as DNA, the CDR3 is TGCGCCAGCAGCCTTCAAGGACTAGCGGGAGACAATGAGCAGTTCTTC. Its protein product is CASSLQGLAGDNEQFF.

Only a few counts were recorded for this clone. The chain recombines TRBV9 with TRBJ1-2, with D unresolved. Per the germline V gene, CDR1 is SGDLS and CDR2 is YYNGEE. The V end was cut by 2 bases, the J end by 0 bases, with 8 bases between. CDR3 size: 14 residues. The CDR3 DNA is TGTGCCAGCAGCGTCTCTCAGGCTAACTATGGCTACACCTTC. It codes for CASSVSQANYGYTF. The whole variable domain, filled in from reference TRBV9 and TRBJ1-2, reads DSGVTQTPKHLITATGQRVTLRCSPRSGDLSVYWYQQSLDQGLQFLIQYYNGEERAKGNILERFSAQQFPDLHSELNLSSLELGDSALYFCASSVSQANYGYTFGSGTRLTVV.

The chain combines TRBV5-1 with TRBJ1-4; TRBD1 aligns across 10 bases. This CDR3 has 15 amino acids. CDR1 and CDR2 (germline): SGHRS, YFSETQ. J gave up 6 bases and V 4 bases, and 6 bases lay outside the gene matches. CDR3 region: CASSPRTGGDEKLFF. Here the CDR3 DNA reads TGCGCCAGCAGCCCGCGGACAGGGGGAGATGAAAAACTGTTTTTT.

The genes are TRBV28 and TRBJ2-2, with D unresolved. Germline CDR1 reads MDHEN; CDR2 reads SYDVKM. The CDR3 runs 15 residues. V shed 1 base and J shed 5 bases, with 11 bases lying between them. DNA for the CDR3: TGTGCCAGCAGTTTATCTGGGGTCGGTACCGGGGAGCTGTTTTTT. Translating it yields CASSLSGVGTGELFF.

This chain connects TRBV28 to TRBJ1-4; D is perhaps TRBD1 (6 bases). Germline assignment: CDR1 MDHEN and CDR2 SYDVKM. Trimming removed 8 bases from V and 5 bases from J, with 9 bases in between. CDR3 length: 12 residues. CDR3 sequence reads: CASLGQNEKLFF. The DNA for the CDR3 is TGTGCCAGCCTTGGACAGAATGAAAAACTGTTTTTT.

Worth noting for this clone: Other DNA sequences within the sample encode an identical CDR3. The chain links TRBV6-1 to TRBJ2-7, with D perhaps TRBD2 (5 bases). The germline V gene has CDR1 MNHNS and CDR2 SASEGT. This CDR3 has 11 amino acids. The V end was cut by 8 bases, the J end by 4 bases, with 9 bases between. CDR3 coding DNA: TGTGCCAGCGGCCGGGGTTACGAGCAGTACTTC. The encoded protein is CASGRGYEQYF.

The gene calls are TRBV28 and TRBJ1-1, with a tentative D call TRBD1 (5 bases). The V end lost 3 bases, the J end lost 1 base, and 6 bases lay between the germline ends. Looked up from germline, CDR1 is MDHEN and CDR2 is SYDVKM. The CDR3 consists of 13 residues. The CDR3 nucleotides read TGTGCCAGCAGTTTCGGGACGAACACTGAAGCTTTCTTT. This translates into CASSFGTNTEAFF.

V and J are TRBV5-1 and TRBJ2-6; D unresolved. V was trimmed by 4 bases and J by 1 base, leaving 12 bases between them. The CDR3 loop spans 16 amino acids. The germline V gene encodes CDR1 SGHRS and CDR2 YFSETQ. DNA for the CDR3: TGCGCCAGCAGCCTTCCAAGCCTATCTGGGGCCAACGTCCTGACTTTC. Its protein is CASSLPSLSGANVLTF.

The J gene is TRBJ2-1, the V gene TRBV18; perhaps TRBD2 as D (5 bases). Trimming removed 2 bases from V and 10 bases from J, with 30 bases in between. The CDR3 covers 19 residues. Looked up from germline, CDR1 is KGHSH and CDR2 is LQKENI. CDR3 DNA sequence: TGTGCCAGCTCACCAGACACGGGGTGGTCAACCGCCAACCCATGGGAGCAGTTCTTC. It is translated as CASSPDTGWSTANPWEQFF. Drawing the rest from reference TRBV18 and TRBJ2-1, the complete variable domain is NAGVMQNPRHLVRRRGQEARLRCSPMKGHSHVYWYRQLPEEGLKFMVYLQKENIIDESGMPKERFSAEFPKEGPSILRIQQVVRGDSAAYFCASSPDTGWSTANPWEQFFGPGTRLTVL.

V and J are TRBV10-2 and TRBJ1-2, with D perhaps TRBD1 (6 bases). V was trimmed by 7 bases and J by 6 bases, leaving 21 bases between them. The CDR3 length is 15 residues. Germline-derived CDR1 and CDR2 are WSHSY and SAAADI. The CDR3 bases are TGCGCCAGCACTGATTTACAGGGTGGAACCCATGGCTACACCTTC. Its protein product is CASTDLQGGTHGYTF.

The genes are TRBV2 and TRBJ1-5, with D possibly being TRBD1 (6 bases). Per germline, CDR1 SNHLY and CDR2 FYNNEI. The V end lost 1 base, the J end lost 5 bases, and 18 bases lay between the germline ends. This CDR3 has 17 amino acids. Written as DNA, the CDR3 is TGTGCCAGCAGTGAAGAGCCCGGGACAAGATACTATCAGCCCCAGCATTTT. Translated: CASSEEPGTRYYQPQHF.

The chain recombines TRBV18 with TRBJ2-3, with TRBD1 matching 7 bases. Trimming at V came to 6 bases and at J to 5 bases, leaving 14 bases not matched to a gene. The CDR3 contains 16 residues. Germline loops: CDR1 KGHSH, CDR2 LQKENI. CDR3 loop: CASSPPRAGGRDTQYF. CDR3 DNA: TGTGCCAGCTCCCCCCCCCGTGCAGGGGGTAGAGATACGCAGTATTTT.

The V call is TRBV5-4, the J call TRBJ2-2; perhaps TRBD2 as D (6 bases). V was shortened by 4 bases and J by 6 bases, with 19 bases between the two germline ends. The CDR3 runs to 16 residues. The V gene's germline CDR1 is SGHNT and CDR2 YYREEE (reference sequence). CDR3 nucleotide sequence: TGTGCCAGCAGCCAACAAGGAGGGAGGCGAGCCGGGGAGCTGTTTTTT. Its protein product is CASSQQGGRRAGELFF.

This clone was recorded only once. The chain is built from TRBV5-1 and TRBJ1-1; weak D call: TRBD1 (5 bases). CDR3 length: 19 amino acids. The V gene's germline CDR1 is SGHRS and CDR2 YFSETQ. The V gene lost 0 bases and the J gene lost 3 bases, with 24 bases spanning the gap. The CDR3 DNA reads TGCGCCAGCAGCTTGGTTAAACCCATGCAGGGTGATAGGGACACTGAAGCTTTCTTT. Translated, it gives CASSLVKPMQGDRDTEAFF.

V and J are TRBV6-1 and TRBJ1-5; D is unresolved. V gave up 1 base and J gave up 9 bases, with 22 bases separating them. Per germline, CDR1 MNHNS and CDR2 SASEGT. This CDR3 is 17 amino acids long. CDR3 region: CASSEVARARRNLPQHF. CDR3 in DNA: TGTGCCAGCAGTGAAGTGGCGCGCGCACGGAGGAATTTGCCCCAGCATTTT.

The V call is TRBV6-4, the J call TRBJ1-1; no reliable D call. The CDR3 runs 13 residues. Germline CDR1 and CDR2: MRHNA and SNTAGT. Trimming stripped 3 bases from V and 5 bases from J, with 10 bases between. CDR3 sequence (DNA): TGTGCCAGCAGTGAAAAGGGTGGTACTGAAGCTTTCTTT. It is translated as CASSEKGGTEAFF.

The rearrangement uses TRBV7-6 and TRBJ1-3, with D possibly matching TRBD1 (5 bases). V dropped 5 bases and J dropped 5 bases, with 16 bases sitting between them. The CDR3 totals 15 residues. Germline-derived CDR1 and CDR2 are SGHVS and FNYEAQ. In DNA, the CDR3 is TGTGCCAGCAGCCCGGGACCTTTCGAAAGAAACACCATATATTTT. Protein sequence: CASSPGPFERNTIYF.

V is TRBV7-6 and J is TRBJ2-2; 9 positions agree with TRBD2. The V gene's germline CDR1 is SGHVS and CDR2 FNYEAQ. The length of the CDR3 is 18 residues. V gave up 1 base and J gave up 3 bases; unmatched junction bases: 9. Here the CDR3 reads CASSLGVLAGSYTGELFF. The CDR3 DNA reads as TGTGCCAGCAGCTTAGGTGTGCTAGCGGGATCCTACACCGGGGAGCTGTTTTTT.

This chain connects TRBV18 to TRBJ2-1; TRBD1 aligns across 10 bases. V trimming: 3 bases; J trimming: 9 bases; junction bases outside the gene matches: 8. Germline V gives CDR1 KGHSH, CDR2 LQKENI. The CDR3 totals 15 residues. CDR3 sequence: CASSPGTGAPGEQFF. The DNA for the CDR3 is TGTGCCAGCTCACCCGGGACAGGGGCCCCGGGTGAGCAGTTCTTC.

The table lists this clone with a count of one. CDR3 protein: CASSFRTGLSYEQYF. DNA for the CDR3: TGTGCCAGCAGCTTCAGGACAGGGTTATCCTACGAGCAGTACTTC. The V gene is TRBV6-5, the J gene TRBJ2-7; 8 bases match TRBD1. Germline CDR1 and CDR2: MNHEY and SVGAGI. J gave up 1 base and V 6 bases, and 8 bases lay outside the gene matches. This CDR3 is 15 amino acids long.

The chain carries TRBV14 and TRBJ1-2; D not certain. The CDR3 extends over 17 amino acids. Germline V gene sequence: CDR1 SGHDN, CDR2 FVKESK. V lost 0 bases to trimming and J lost 6 bases, with 20 bases between them. CDR3: CASSQELPGLNTNGYTF. Here the CDR3 DNA reads TGTGCCAGCAGCCAAGAACTTCCCGGGCTAAACACTAATGGCTACACCTTC. The full variable domain, completed using reference TRBV14 and TRBJ1-2, is EAGVTQFPSHSVIEKGQTVTLRCDPISGHDNLYWYRRVMGKEIKFLLHFVKESKQDESGMPNNRFLAERTGGTYSTLKVQPAELEDSGVYFCASSQELPGLNTNGYTFGSGTRLTVV.

This chain connects TRBV6-6 to TRBJ2-7; D unclear. The CDR3 is 14 amino acids. Germline loops: CDR1 MNHNY, CDR2 SVGAGI (reference sequence). V was trimmed by 7 bases and J by 2 bases, leaving 15 bases between them. The CDR3 protein is CASKESVTTYEQYF. The CDR3 DNA sequence: TGTGCCAGCAAGGAGTCGGTTACTACCTACGAGCAGTACTTC.